One and the same sample provided the 3 T cell receptor beta chains below, sequenced in a study of response to subunit inactivated influenza vaccine. TCRdb reprocessed the RT-PCR reads with MiXCR, giving one entry per CDR3 protein. The data contain some 600,000 distinct CDR3 sequences, around 15% of them singletons. This sample comprised PBMCs from blood, obtained roughly 2 weeks before vaccination. The receptors originated from a man in his forties or fifties who received an inactivated influenza vaccine.

The chain carries TRBV7-2 and TRBJ2-1; D gene uncertain. The CDR3 is 13 amino acids. The V and J ends lost 6 bases and 11 bases respectively, with 17 bases between them. Germline V gene sequence: CDR1 SGHTA, CDR2 FQGNSA. The CDR3 nucleotides are TGTGCCAGCAGTCAAAAGGCTTCGGAAAAGCAGTTCTTC. This encodes CASSQKASEKQFF. Complete variable domain (other parts from reference TRBV7-2 and TRBJ2-1): GAGVSQSPSNKVTEKGKDVELRCDPISGHTALYWYRQSLGQGLEFLIYFQGNSAPDKSGLPSDRFSAERTGGSVSTLTIQRTQQEDSAVYLCASSQKASEKQFFGPGTRLTVL.

This clonotype occurred many times. J is TRBJ1-1 and V is TRBV29-1; D is perhaps TRBD1 (5 bases). CDR1 is SQVTM, CDR2 ANQGSEA, per germline. The CDR3 runs to 11 residues. CDR3 DNA sequence: TGCATGGGGCAGACGAACACTGAAGCTTTCTTT. Protein sequence: CMGQTNTEAFF.

This clonotype was detected many times. This chain connects TRBV2 to TRBJ1-2; D possibly corresponds to TRBD1 (5 bases). Between the trimmed V and J ends, which lost 6 bases and 0 bases, there was a span of 8 bases. CDR3 length equals 13 residues. Germline-derived CDR1 and CDR2 are SNHLY and FYNNEI. The CDR3 bases are TGTGCCAGCAGCGGGACGGCTAACTATGGCTACACCTTC. It encodes CASSGTANYGYTF.